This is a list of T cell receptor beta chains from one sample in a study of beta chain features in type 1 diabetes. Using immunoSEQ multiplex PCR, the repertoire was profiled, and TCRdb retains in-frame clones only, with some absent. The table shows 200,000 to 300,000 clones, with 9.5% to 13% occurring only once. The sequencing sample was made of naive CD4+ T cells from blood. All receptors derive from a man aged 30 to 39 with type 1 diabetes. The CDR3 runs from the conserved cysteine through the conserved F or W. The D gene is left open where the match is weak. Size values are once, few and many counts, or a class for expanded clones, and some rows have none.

CDR3aa: CASSSDRASGYTF
CDR3nt: TGTGCCAGCAGCTCGGACAGGGCGTCAGGCTACACCTTC
j_gene: TRBJ1-2
abundance: .
v_gene: TRBV5-4
d_gene: TRBD1
len: 13

CDR3aa: CASSINYNEQFF
CDR3nt: TGTGCCAGCAGCATAAACTACAATGAGCAGTTCTTC
j_gene: TRBJ2-1
abundance: .
v_gene: TRBV5-6
d_gene: .
len: 12

CDR3aa: CASSLTGATGELFF
CDR3nt: TGTGCCAGCAGCTTGACAGGGGCCACCGGGGAGCTGTTTTTT
j_gene: TRBJ2-2
abundance: .
v_gene: TRBV9
d_gene: TRBD1
len: 14

CDR3aa: CSVRTGDTEAFF
CDR3nt: TGCAGCGTGAGGACAGGAGACACTGAAGCTTTCTTT
j_gene: TRBJ1-1
abundance: few
v_gene: TRBV29-1
d_gene: TRBD1
len: 12

CDR3aa: CASSLATGAQFF
CDR3nt: TGCGCCAGCAGCTTGGCCACGGGTGCGCAGTTCTTC
j_gene: TRBJ2-1
abundance: .
v_gene: TRBV5-1
d_gene: .
len: 12

CDR3aa: CASGPTGYQPYEQYF
CDR3nt: TGTGCCAGCGGCCCGACAGGGTATCAACCCTACGAGCAGTACTTC
j_gene: TRBJ2-7
abundance: .
v_gene: TRBV28
d_gene: TRBD1
len: 15

CDR3aa: CAIRGQGASYEQYF
CDR3nt: TGTGCCATCAGGGGACAGGGTGCCTCCTACGAGCAGTACTTC
j_gene: TRBJ2-7
abundance: .
v_gene: TRBV10-3
d_gene: TRBD1
len: 14

CDR3aa: CAPRVQGAYNEQFF
CDR3nt: TGTGCCCCTCGGGTCCAGGGGGCCTACAATGAGCAGTTCTTC
j_gene: TRBJ2-1
abundance: few
v_gene: TRBV30
d_gene: TRBD1
len: 14

CDR3aa: CASNPTGWNEKLFF
CDR3nt: TGTGCCAGTAACCCGACAGGGTGGAATGAAAAACTGTTTTTT
j_gene: TRBJ1-4
abundance: .
v_gene: TRBV19
d_gene: TRBD1
len: 14

CDR3aa: CASRNTGRYEQYF
CDR3nt: TGTGCCAGCAGAAATACAGGGCGGTACGAGCAGTACTTC
j_gene: TRBJ2-7
abundance: .
v_gene: TRBV28
d_gene: .
len: 13

CDR3aa: CASSTRERADTQYF
CDR3nt: TGTGCCAGCAGCACCCGTGAACGGGCAGATACGCAGTATTTT
j_gene: TRBJ2-3
abundance: .
v_gene: TRBV7-3
d_gene: .
len: 14

CDR3aa: CASTSPRQVGYEQYF
CDR3nt: TGTGCCAGCACTTCCCCCAGACAGGTCGGCTACGAGCAGTACTTC
j_gene: TRBJ2-7
abundance: .
v_gene: TRBV5-6
d_gene: .
len: 15

CDR3aa: CASRKSGGAREQYF
CDR3nt: TGTGCCAGCAGGAAAAGCGGGGGGGCCCGCGAGCAGTACTTC
j_gene: TRBJ2-7
abundance: .
v_gene: TRBV6-5
d_gene: TRBD2
len: 14

CDR3aa: CASSRRGGTYNEQFF
CDR3nt: TGCGCCAGCAGTAGAAGGGGAGGCACCTACAATGAGCAGTTCTTC
j_gene: TRBJ2-1
abundance: .
v_gene: TRBV4-3
d_gene: .
len: 15

CDR3aa: CASSSQGSSYNSPLHF
CDR3nt: TGTGCCAGCAGCAGTCAGGGGAGCTCCTATAATTCACCCCTCCACTTT
j_gene: TRBJ1-6
abundance: .
v_gene: TRBV5-4
d_gene: .
len: 16

CDR3aa: CSASDRQLDTEAFF
CDR3nt: TGCAGCGCCAGCGACAGACAGTTGGACACTGAAGCTTTCTTT
j_gene: TRBJ1-1
abundance: .
v_gene: TRBV29-1
d_gene: .
len: 14

CDR3aa: CATSQQGHSDTQYF
CDR3nt: TGTGCCACCTCTCAACAGGGGCACAGCGATACGCAGTATTTT
j_gene: TRBJ2-3
abundance: few
v_gene: TRBV27
d_gene: TRBD1
len: 14

CDR3aa: CSAGQGANTEAFF
CDR3nt: TGCAGCGCGGGACAGGGGGCAAACACTGAAGCTTTCTTT
j_gene: TRBJ1-1
abundance: .
v_gene: TRBV29-1
d_gene: TRBD1
len: 13

CDR3aa: CASSVDRPNTGELFF
CDR3nt: TGTGCCAGCAGTGTGGACAGACCGAACACCGGGGAGCTGTTTTTT
j_gene: TRBJ2-2
abundance: .
v_gene: TRBV2
d_gene: .
len: 15

CDR3aa: CSVDQSGTYQETQYF
CDR3nt: TGCAGCGTCGACCAGAGCGGGACGTACCAAGAGACCCAGTACTTC
j_gene: TRBJ2-5
abundance: few
v_gene: TRBV29-1
d_gene: TRBD2
len: 15

CDR3aa: CSVQGRITNEKLFF
CDR3nt: TGCAGCGTTCAAGGGCGGATAACTAATGAAAAACTGTTTTTT
j_gene: TRBJ1-4
abundance: few
v_gene: TRBV29-1
d_gene: .
len: 14

CDR3aa: CASSSGASRAYEQYF
CDR3nt: TGCGCCAGCAGCTCCGGTGCGTCGAGGGCCTACGAGCAGTACTTC
j_gene: TRBJ2-7
abundance: few
v_gene: TRBV5-1
d_gene: .
len: 15

CDR3aa: CASSFQGGRELFF
CDR3nt: TGTGCCAGCAGTTTCCAGGGTGGCCGGGAGCTGTTTTTT
j_gene: TRBJ2-2
abundance: few
v_gene: TRBV28
d_gene: .
len: 13

CDR3aa: CASNLGLTNTEAFF
CDR3nt: TGTGCCAGCAACCTGGGACTGACGAACACTGAAGCTTTCTTT
j_gene: TRBJ1-1
abundance: few
v_gene: TRBV5-4
d_gene: .
len: 14

CDR3aa: CASSAYSGGGYNEQFF
CDR3nt: TGTGCCAGCAGCGCCTATAGCGGGGGAGGCTACAATGAGCAGTTCTTC
j_gene: TRBJ2-1
abundance: .
v_gene: TRBV9
d_gene: TRBD2
len: 16

CDR3aa: CASSSGGLSSGDTIYF
CDR3nt: TGTGCCAGCAGCTCGGGGGGCCTATCGTCGGGGGACACCATATATTTT
j_gene: TRBJ1-3
abundance: .
v_gene: TRBV5-4
d_gene: .
len: 16

CDR3aa: CASSPGGHEQYF
CDR3nt: TGTGCCAGCAGCCCCGGTGGTCACGAGCAGTACTTC
j_gene: TRBJ2-7
abundance: few
v_gene: TRBV5-8
d_gene: .
len: 12

CDR3aa: CASRRLGPTGELFF
CDR3nt: TGTGCCAGCAGACGCCTGGGCCCCACCGGGGAGCTGTTTTTT
j_gene: TRBJ2-2
abundance: .
v_gene: TRBV7-2
d_gene: .
len: 14

CDR3aa: CAISGDRENTEAFF
CDR3nt: TGTGCCATCAGTGGAGACAGGGAGAACACTGAAGCTTTCTTT
j_gene: TRBJ1-1
abundance: few
v_gene: TRBV10-3
d_gene: TRBD1
len: 14

CDR3aa: CASSPLIGTGRHEQYF
CDR3nt: TGTGCCAGCTCACCACTCATTGGGACAGGGCGCCACGAGCAGTACTTC
j_gene: TRBJ2-7
abundance: .
v_gene: TRBV18
d_gene: TRBD1
len: 16

CDR3aa: CASSADRPNFGGYTF
CDR3nt: TGTGCCAGCAGCGCGGACAGGCCAAACTTTGGGGGCTACACCTTC
j_gene: TRBJ1-2
abundance: .
v_gene: TRBV5-6
d_gene: TRBD1
len: 15

CDR3aa: CASTLDRGETQYF
CDR3nt: TGTGCCAGCACCCTGGACAGGGGAGAGACCCAGTACTTC
j_gene: TRBJ2-5
abundance: .
v_gene: TRBV11-2
d_gene: TRBD1
len: 13

CDR3aa: CASSRSGWLRQFF
CDR3nt: TGTGCCAGCAGCCGCTCAGGGTGGCTACGGCAGTTCTTC
j_gene: TRBJ2-1
abundance: .
v_gene: TRBV14
d_gene: .
len: 13